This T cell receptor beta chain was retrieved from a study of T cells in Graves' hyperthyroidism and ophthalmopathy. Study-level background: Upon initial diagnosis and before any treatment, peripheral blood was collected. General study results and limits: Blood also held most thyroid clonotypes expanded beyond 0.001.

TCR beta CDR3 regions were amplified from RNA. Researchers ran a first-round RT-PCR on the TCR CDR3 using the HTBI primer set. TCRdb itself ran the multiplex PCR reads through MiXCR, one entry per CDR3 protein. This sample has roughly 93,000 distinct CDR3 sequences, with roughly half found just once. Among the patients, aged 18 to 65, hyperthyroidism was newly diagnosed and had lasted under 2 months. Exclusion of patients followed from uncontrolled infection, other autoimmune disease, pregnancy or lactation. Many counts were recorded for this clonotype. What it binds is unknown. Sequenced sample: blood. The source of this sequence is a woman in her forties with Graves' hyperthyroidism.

In DNA form, the CDR3 reads TGTGCCTGGAGTGTAGGGGCAGTGGACCAGCCCCAGCATTTT. Translation: CAWSVGAVDQPQHF. This rearrangement joins TRBV30 to TRBJ1-5, with D possibly matching TRBD1 (5 bases). The CDR3 is 14 amino acids. V was clipped by 0 bases and J by 7 bases, with 13 bases between them. Germline CDR1 is GTSNPN and CDR2 is SVGIG (reference sequence).